This T cell receptor beta chain derives from a study of a mutant IDH1 vaccine in newly diagnosed glioma. Study summary: Sex among treated patients split about 60% male, roughly 38% female; mean age was about 40 years. Previous care, which was radiotherapy, temozolomide, or both, most often involved both. Study observations and caveats: Pseudoprogression appears to have had no connection to changes in top peripheral T cell clonotypes.

As to time point: week 35, safety follow-up. The investigators gave 300 ug of mutant IDH1 20-mer peptide in each vaccine dose, together with topical imiquimod. Eight vaccine doses were administered to patients at weeks 1, 3, 5, 7, 11, 15, 19 and 23. Notes on this clone: The antigen is undetermined.

Profiled with immunoSEQ multiplex PCR; TCRdb holds only in-frame clones, not every one. The sample records about 68,000 clones, about four fifths being singletons. This CDR3 region has 13 residues. Germline V gene data show CDR1 as MGHDK and CDR2 as SYGVNS. Deletions cut 3 bases from V and 6 bases from J, with 9 bases between. The chain combines TRBV25-1 with TRBJ2-1, with D possibly being TRBD2 (6 bases). Sequencing used PBMCs, obtained from a glioma patient whose treatment included an IDH1 peptide vaccine. The sequence was obtained from a man between 18 and 29 years old with glioma. The CDR3 reads CASSEWEVNEQFF. Here the CDR3 DNA reads TGTGCCAGCAGTGAGTGGGAGGTCAATGAGCAGTTCTTC.